This T cell receptor beta chain was recorded in a study of T-cell reconstitution after alpha-beta-depleted transplantation in children. Overall study results and limits: At the one-year point after transplant, T-cell counts and TCRbeta diversity were found to come mostly from T cells that had been newly produced. In some patients, recipient T cells and intrathymic progenitors surviving conditioning explained high day-60 diversity. Alpha-beta T cells present about two months after transplant were reported to originate from several hundred expanded graft clones.

The CDR3 covers 15 residues. V was pared by 3 bases and J by 0 bases, with 4 bases of the junction left unmatched. CDR1 and CDR2 from the germline V gene are MDHEN and SYDVKM. Preparing the TCRbeta library involved the use of unique molecular identifiers. Each CDR3 protein gets one entry after TCRdb re-called the PCR reads with MiXCR. Seen here are 300,000 to 400,000 distinct CDR3 sequences, roughly 17% observed once, and the top ten hold around 43%. With regard to this clonotype: Its antigen is as yet unknown.

The clonotype originates from a male patient between 2 and 10 years old who had a stem cell transplant for acute lymphoblastic leukemia, so the T cells may come from the graft donor. The sample in question was PBMCs, mostly from graft donor cells, obtained 360 days after TCRalphabeta/CD19-depleted stem cell transplant. The rearrangement links TRBV28 to TRBJ2-7; TRBD2 matches at 8 bases. The CDR3: CASSFPTSGSYEQYF. The CDR3 coding sequence is TGTGCCAGCAGTTTCCCCACTAGCGGCTCCTACGAGCAGTACTTC.